These 18 T cell receptor beta chains were all obtained from the same sample, sequenced in a study of shared clonotypes between healthy human individuals. Clones were sequenced by immunoSEQ multiplex PCR, and TCRdb holds only the in-frame ones, with some missing. The table has 1.5 million to 2.5 million clones, just under 95% seen once. CD45RO-negative, CCR7-positively selected cells formed the naive CD8 fraction, excluding terminally differentiated effector memory CD45RA+ cells. Sample: naive CD8+ T cells sorted from blood. These receptors were obtained from a man in his late teens or twenties in good health.

This chain connects TRBV9 to TRBJ2-1; 14 nucleotides line up with TRBD2. The germline V gene has CDR1 SGDLS and CDR2 YYNGEE. The CDR3 length is 17 residues. Trimming at V came to 3 bases and at J to 4 bases, leaving 6 bases not matched to a gene. The chain's CDR3 is CASSGPTSGRAYNEQFF. The DNA for the CDR3 is TGTGCCAGCAGCGGCCCGACTAGCGGGAGGGCATACAATGAGCAGTTCTTC.

The rearrangement links TRBV7-9 to TRBJ2-3; D might be TRBD2 (6 bases). Per the germline V gene, CDR1 is SEHNR and CDR2 is FQNEAQ (reference sequence). The CDR3 contains 15 residues. Trimming took off 4 bases at V and 6 bases at J, with 17 bases between the two ends. CDR3 protein: CASSSRDGVGDTQYF. CDR3 sequence (DNA): TGTGCCAGCAGCTCGCGGGACGGAGTAGGTGATACGCAGTATTTT.

The CDR3: CAISETDVNEKLFF. In DNA, the CDR3 is TGTGCCATCAGTGAGACAGATGTAAATGAAAAACTGTTTTTT. The chain has TRBV10-3 and TRBJ1-4; D is uncertain. The CDR3 is 14 amino acids. V dropped 2 bases and J dropped 5 bases, with 9 bases sitting between them. Looked up from germline, CDR1 is ENHRY and CDR2 is SYGVKD.

This sequence joins TRBV4-3 and TRBJ1-2; 7 bases map to TRBD1. CDR3 length equals 15 residues. CDR1 is LGHNA and CDR2 is YSLEER in the germline V gene. The V segment lost 1 base and the J segment 4 bases; nucleotides outside the gene matches: 6. CDR3 residues: CASSQVTGLSYGYTF. In nucleotides, the CDR3 is TGCGCCAGCAGCCAAGTGACAGGGCTTAGCTATGGCTACACCTTC.

V and J are TRBV4-1 and TRBJ2-1, with TRBD1 matching over 8 bases. Trimming took 3 bases from V and 5 from J; bases not matched to a gene: 9. The CDR3 spans 16 residues. CDR1 MGHRA and CDR2 YSYEKL come from the germline V gene. CDR3 nucleotides: TGCGCCAGCAGCCAGCTCGGACAGGGAGGTGACAATGAGCAGTTCTTC. This gives the protein CASSQLGQGGDNEQFF.

Comments on this clone: The same CDR3 can be traced to other DNA sequences in this sample. The chain couples TRBV9 to TRBJ2-7; 13 nucleotides line up with TRBD2. The germline V gene has CDR1 SGDLS and CDR2 YYNGEE. Trimming at V came to 2 bases and at J to 4 bases, leaving 3 bases not matched to a gene. The CDR3 has 15 residues. The DNA of the CDR3 is TGTGCCAGCAGCGTCGGGACTAGCGGGACTTACGAGCAGTACTTC. Translating it yields CASSVGTSGTYEQYF.

The chain employs TRBV6-1 and TRBJ2-2, with TRBD1 as a possible D gene (5 bases). Trimming stripped 4 bases from V and 0 bases from J, with 12 bases between. Germline V gives CDR1 MNHNS, CDR2 SASEGT. The CDR3 loop spans 16 amino acids. The CDR3 coding sequence is TGTGCCAGCAGTGCTAAAGAAGGGGCGAACACCGGGGAGCTGTTTTTT. Its translation is CASSAKEGANTGELFF.

The chain couples TRBV27 to TRBJ2-1; 9 bases map to TRBD2. V gave up 2 bases and J gave up 6 bases; unmatched junction bases: 5. Germline lookup yields CDR1 MNHEY and CDR2 SMNVEV (reference sequence). The CDR3 covers 15 residues. In DNA form, the CDR3 reads TGTGCCAGCAGTTTAATGACTAGCGGAAGCAATGAGCAGTTCTTC. Protein sequence: CASSLMTSGSNEQFF.

This clone appeared a few times. This chain uses TRBV7-9 with TRBJ1-1; the D is unclear. The germline gives CDR1 SEHNR, CDR2 FQNEAQ (reference sequence). V was trimmed by 4 bases and J by 1 base, leaving 10 bases between them. This CDR3 is 14 amino acids long. The CDR3 coding sequence is TGTGCCAGCAGCTCACCGGTGGGGAACACTGAAGCTTTCTTT. Translation gives CASSSPVGNTEAFF.

This clone showed up just once. V usage is TRBV6-5 and J usage is TRBJ2-3; TRBD2 is a possible D gene (6 bases). Germline V gene lookup returns CDR1 MNHEY and CDR2 SVGAGI. The CDR3 totals 14 residues. Trimming stripped 6 bases from V and 4 bases from J, with 14 bases between. CDR3 bases: TGTGCCAGCAGCCTAGTGGGGGGAGCAGATACGCAGTATTTT. Amino acid sequence: CASSLVGGADTQYF.

The chain joins TRBV6-6 to TRBJ2-3, with D possibly matching TRBD1 (6 bases). The CDR3 contains 15 residues. Trimming cost V 3 bases and J 5 bases, with 15 bases left between them. Per germline, CDR1 MNHNY and CDR2 SVGAGI (reference sequence). This CDR3 reads CASSYSGQPKDTQYF. The CDR3 DNA follows: TGTGCCAGCAGTTATTCGGGACAACCTAAAGATACGCAGTATTTT.

The V call is TRBV5-1, the J call TRBJ2-7; tentatively, D is TRBD2 (6 bases). In germline, CDR1 is SGHRS, CDR2 YFSETQ. Trimming removed 0 bases at V and 1 base at J, with 11 bases between. The CDR3 runs 15 residues. CDR3 bases: TGCGCCAGCAGCTTGGCCGGAGGGGATTCCTACGAGCAGTACTTC. Amino acids: CASSLAGGDSYEQYF. The variable domain in full, completed from reference TRBV5-1 and TRBJ2-7, reads KAGVTQTPRYLIKTRGQQVTLSCSPISGHRSVSWYQQTPGQGLQFLFEYFSETQRNKGNFPGRFSGRQFSNSRSEMNVSTLELGDSALYLCASSLAGGDSYEQYFGPGTRLTVT.

J is TRBJ2-1 and V is TRBV10-3, with TRBD2 matching over 7 bases. Germline V CDR1 and CDR2: ENHRY, SYGVKD. J was trimmed by 2 bases and V by 2 bases; bases with no gene match: 0. The CDR3 has 14 residues. As DNA, the CDR3 is TGTGCCATCAGTGAGCGGGGGGCCTACAATGAGCAGTTCTTC. This translates into CAISERGAYNEQFF.

V is TRBV5-4 and J is TRBJ2-5, with TRBD1 matching over 10 bases. CDR3 length: 16 amino acids. The V and J ends lost 3 bases and 4 bases, in that order; junction bases with no gene match: 9. Germline V gene lookup returns CDR1 SGHNT and CDR2 YYREEE (reference sequence). CDR3 region: CASSSGQGVFGETQYF. CDR3 in DNA: TGTGCCAGCAGCTCTGGACAGGGGGTTTTTGGAGAGACCCAGTACTTC.

This chain joins TRBV25-1 and TRBJ2-3; D is possibly TRBD1 or TRBD2 (5 bases each). Germline-derived CDR1 and CDR2 are MGHDK and SYGVNS. Trimming took off 0 bases at V and 5 bases at J, with 15 bases between the two ends. The CDR3 has 16 amino acids. CDR3: CASSEYRGAVGDTQYF. For the CDR3, the DNA is TGTGCCAGCAGTGAATATCGGGGCGCCGTTGGAGATACGCAGTATTTT.

The chain recombines TRBV27 with TRBJ1-1, with TRBD1 identical over 8 bases. V lost 5 bases to trimming and J lost 1 base; unmatched junction nucleotides: 6. In germline, CDR1 is MNHEY, CDR2 SMNVEV (reference sequence). CDR3 size: 15 residues. The CDR3 bases are TGTGCCAGCAGTGTTCTGGGACAGGAGAACACTGAAGCTTTCTTT. Translation: CASSVLGQENTEAFF.

This chain connects TRBV5-1 to TRBJ2-3; 10 positions agree with TRBD2. CDR3 length equals 15 residues. The V segment lost 5 bases and the J segment 4 bases; nucleotides outside the gene matches: 7. Germline values: CDR1 SGHRS, CDR2 YFSETQ. The CDR3 sequence is CASRKTSGAADTQYF. CDR3 in DNA: TGCGCCAGCAGGAAAACTAGCGGGGCCGCAGATACGCAGTATTTT.

The chain uses TRBV25-1 and TRBJ1-1, with 8 bases that match TRBD1. This CDR3 comprises 14 residues. V lost 5 bases, J lost 4 bases, and 6 bases stayed unmatched. Germline-derived CDR1 and CDR2 are MGHDK and SYGVNS. The CDR3 nucleotides read TGTGCCAGCAGTCTAAAACAGGGGGGCACTGAAGCTTTCTTT. Translated: CASSLKQGGTEAFF.